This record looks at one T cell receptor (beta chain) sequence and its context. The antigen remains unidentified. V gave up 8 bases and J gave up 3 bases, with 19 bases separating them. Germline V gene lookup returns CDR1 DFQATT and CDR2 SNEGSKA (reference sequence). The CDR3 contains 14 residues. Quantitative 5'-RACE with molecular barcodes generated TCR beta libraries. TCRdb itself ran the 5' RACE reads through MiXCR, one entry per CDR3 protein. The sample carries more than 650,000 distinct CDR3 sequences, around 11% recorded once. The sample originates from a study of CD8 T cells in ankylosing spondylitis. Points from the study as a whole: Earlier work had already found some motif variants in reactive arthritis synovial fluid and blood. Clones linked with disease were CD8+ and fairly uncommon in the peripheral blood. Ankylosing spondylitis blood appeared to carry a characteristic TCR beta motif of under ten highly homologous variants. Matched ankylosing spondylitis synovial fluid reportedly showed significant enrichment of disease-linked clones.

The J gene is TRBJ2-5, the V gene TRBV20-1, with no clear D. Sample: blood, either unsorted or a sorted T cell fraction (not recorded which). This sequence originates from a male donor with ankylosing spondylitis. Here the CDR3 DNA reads TGCAGTTCCACCCTACCAGCCTTGGAAGAGACCCAGTACTTC. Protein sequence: CSSTLPALEETQYF.